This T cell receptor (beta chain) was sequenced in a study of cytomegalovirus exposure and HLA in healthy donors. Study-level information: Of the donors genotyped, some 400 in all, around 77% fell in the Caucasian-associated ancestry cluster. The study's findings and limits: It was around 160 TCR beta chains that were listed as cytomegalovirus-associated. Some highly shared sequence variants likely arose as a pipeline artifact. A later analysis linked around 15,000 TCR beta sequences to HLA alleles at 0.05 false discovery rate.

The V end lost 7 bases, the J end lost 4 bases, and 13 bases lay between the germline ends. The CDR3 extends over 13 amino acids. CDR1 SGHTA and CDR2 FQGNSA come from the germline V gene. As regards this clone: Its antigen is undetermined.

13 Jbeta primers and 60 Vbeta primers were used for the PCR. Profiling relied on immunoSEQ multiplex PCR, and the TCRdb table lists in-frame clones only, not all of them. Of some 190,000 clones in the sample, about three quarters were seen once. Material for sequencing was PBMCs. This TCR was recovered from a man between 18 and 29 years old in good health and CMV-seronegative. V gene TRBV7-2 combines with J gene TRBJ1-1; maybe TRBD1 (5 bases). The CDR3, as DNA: TGTGCCAGCACCGAACTCCAGGGCACTGAAGCTTTCTTT. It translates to CASTELQGTEAFF.